The sequence of this T cell receptor (beta chain) was determined in a study of T cell repertoires in cytomegalovirus infection. Study in general: TCR beta signatures that were public indicated CMV infection and matching HLA type. General study results and limits: Dominant in the ex vivo response were TCR beta clonotypes restricted by HLA-C and specific for CMV. Identification of carriers of CMV plus the relevant HLA was achieved through cumulative public TCR beta family frequency.

About this clonotype: Its cognate antigen is unknown.

J lost 4 bases, V lost 6 bases, and 10 bases had no gene match. This CDR3 is built from 14 residues. Germline V CDR1 and CDR2: SQVTM, ANQGSEA. Using its own MiXCR run on the reads, TCRdb lists one record per CDR3 protein. The sample has some 560,000 distinct CDR3 sequences; roughly 43% are singletons. The sample consisted of cultured PBMCs, taken from culture after CMV antigen stimulation. This TCR was sampled from a human donor in good health (CMV status not recorded). Some clones in this sample may be carry-over from other donors' samples. The chain couples TRBV29-1 to TRBJ2-3; 7 bases agree with TRBD1. CDR3 DNA: TGCAGCGTAAGGGGGCACAAAGGATCAGATACGCAGTATTTT. Residues: CSVRGHKGSDTQYF.